What follows are 20 T cell receptor beta chains derived from one specimen sequenced in a study of blood T cell repertoires in COVID-19. Produced via immunoSEQ multiplex PCR; TCRdb's table is partial and in-frame only. The data hold about 97,000 clones, with roughly 85% observed a single time. Material for sequencing was peripheral blood. These receptors were taken from a woman in her 70s with active or convalescent COVID-19.

Only one count was recorded for this clone. The V call is TRBV7-2, the J call TRBJ2-7; 7 bases are a match to TRBD1. Germline-derived CDR1 and CDR2 are SGHTA and FQGNSA. Trimming took 2 bases from V and 1 from J; bases not matched to a gene: 2. The CDR3 runs to 14 residues. CDR3 DNA: TGTGCCAGCAGCTTAAACAGGGGATCCTACGAGCAGTACTTC. Amino acid sequence: CASSLNRGSYEQYF.

There are a few counts of this clone. V gene TRBV6-5 combines with J gene TRBJ1-4, with 7 bases fitting TRBD1. The germline gives CDR1 MNHEY, CDR2 SVGAGI. V dropped 6 bases and J dropped 0; count of bases not matched to a gene: 4. There are 15 residues in the CDR3. The CDR3 sequence: CASSRQGPTNEKLFF. In nucleotides, the CDR3 is TGTGCCAGCAGCCGACAGGGACCAACTAATGAAAAACTGTTTTTT.

The chain recombines TRBV5-1 with TRBJ2-3; TRBD2 agrees at 7 bases. The junction had 5 bases not matched to a gene; V was cut back by 5 bases and J by 2 bases. Germline V gene sequence: CDR1 SGHRS, CDR2 YFSETQ. The CDR3 totals 14 residues. The chain's CDR3 is CASRLAANTDTQYF. DNA of the CDR3: TGCGCCAGCAGGCTAGCGGCGAACACAGATACGCAGTATTTT.

The chain combines TRBV11-2 with TRBJ1-1; 8 bases map to TRBD1. Trimming cost V 7 bases and J 2 bases; bases outside gene matches: 12. Germline assignment: CDR1 SGHAT and CDR2 FQNNGV. This CDR3 region has 16 residues. The CDR3 DNA follows: TGTGCCAGCACCACCACCCCAGGGGGCAGAAACACTGAAGCTTTCTTT. Protein product: CASTTTPGGRNTEAFF.

The V call is TRBV18, the J call TRBJ2-4, with D unresolved. V dropped 2 bases and J dropped 1 base, with 15 bases sitting between them. CDR1 is KGHSH and CDR2 is LQKENI in the germline V gene. The CDR3 is made up of 17 amino acids. The CDR3 here is CASSPKAASTAKNIQYF. The CDR3 nucleotides are TGTGCCAGCTCACCAAAGGCGGCGTCGACCGCCAAAAACATTCAGTACTTC.

The chain joins TRBV10-2 to TRBJ2-7, with D possibly TRBD1 on 5 matching bases. The CDR3 runs to 12 residues. Per germline, CDR1 WSHSY and CDR2 SAAADI. The V end lost 6 bases, the J end lost 5 bases, and 11 bases lay between the germline ends. The DNA for the CDR3 is TGCGCCAGCAGGCCCCAGGGTGACGAGCAGTACTTC. This encodes CASRPQGDEQYF.

This clone has a single count. The chain employs TRBV6-5 and TRBJ2-2; D is undetermined. The V and J ends lost 2 bases and 7 bases respectively, with 5 bases between them. This CDR3 has 12 residues. Germline CDR1 reads MNHEY; CDR2 reads SVGAGI. The CDR3 loop reads CASSYPGGELFF. CDR3 nucleotide sequence: TGTGCCAGCAGTTACCCCGGCGGGGAGCTGTTTTTT.

This clone was picked up a small number of times. The chain couples TRBV30 to TRBJ2-7, with a tentative D call TRBD1 (6 bases). V lost 5 bases to trimming and J lost 3 bases, with 11 bases between them. Germline V gives CDR1 GTSNPN, CDR2 SVGIG (reference sequence). The CDR3 runs 12 residues. CDR3 amino acids: CAWGTTGYEQYF. In DNA form, the CDR3 reads TGTGCCTGGGGGACAACCGGCTACGAGCAGTACTTC.

This sequence joins TRBV18 and TRBJ2-7; D is possibly TRBD1 (6 bases). Germline loops: CDR1 KGHSH, CDR2 LQKENI. The CDR3 totals 14 residues. V shed 6 bases and J shed 7 bases, with 19 bases lying between them. CDR3 sequence: CASSPGTPRGEQYF. CDR3 bases: TGTGCCAGCTCCCCCGGGACCCCTAGGGGGGAGCAGTACTTC.

V is TRBV2 and J is TRBJ1-2; 9 bases fit TRBD1. The CDR3 has 15 residues. V lost 6 bases to trimming and J lost 0 bases; unmatched junction nucleotides: 5. The germline CDR1 and CDR2 sequences are SNHLY and FYNNEI. CDR3 nucleotide sequence: TGTGCCAGCAGGGCGCGACAGGGGGCTAACTATGGCTACACCTTC. Translating gives CASRARQGANYGYTF. The full variable domain, rest sourced from reference TRBV2 and TRBJ1-2, is EPEVTQTPSHQVTQMGQEVILRCVPISNHLYFYWYRQILGQKVEFLVSFYNNEISEKSEIFDDQFSVERPDGSNFTLKIRSTKLEDSAMYFCASRARQGANYGYTFGSGTRLTVV.

The chain is built from TRBV24-1 and TRBJ2-6; the match to TRBD1 covers 9 bases. The CDR3 contains 19 residues. V dropped 5 bases and J dropped 0; count of bases not matched to a gene: 10. From germline, CDR1 is KGHDR and CDR2 SFDVKD. CDR3 residues: CATSGTRDRAASGANVLTF. The CDR3 DNA sequence: TGTGCCACCAGTGGAACCCGGGACAGGGCCGCCTCTGGGGCCAACGTCCTGACTTTC.

The rearrangement joins TRBV15 to TRBJ1-4, with 9 bases lining up with TRBD1. This CDR3 has 18 amino acids. The germline gives CDR1 LNHNV, CDR2 YYDKDF (reference sequence). Trimming removed 1 base from V and 2 bases from J; junction bases left unmatched: 8. CDR3 sequence: CATSRGNRGRATNEKLFF. As DNA, the CDR3 is TGTGCCACCAGCAGAGGGAACAGGGGGCGCGCCACTAATGAAAAACTGTTTTTT.

This chain connects TRBV9 to TRBJ2-3, with TRBD2 identical over 8 bases. Germline CDR1 reads SGDLS; CDR2 reads YYNGEE. CDR3 length: 15 residues. After removal of 4 bases from V and 5 bases from J, the junction contained 9 bases not matched to a gene. CDR3 DNA: TGTGCCAGCAGCCTCGGCGGGGGGCAGGTAGATACGCAGTATTTT. Residues: CASSLGGGQVDTQYF.

As DNA, the CDR3 is TGTGCCAGCAGCTTACAAGCCTATTCACCCCTCCACTTT. It translates to CASSLQAYSPLHF. The chain couples TRBV7-9 to TRBJ1-6; D not certain. The germline gives CDR1 SEHNR, CDR2 FQNEAQ (reference sequence). The length of the CDR3 is 13 residues. V was clipped by 2 bases and J by 8 bases, with 7 bases between them.

J is TRBJ1-4 and V is TRBV5-4; 8 bases are shared with TRBD1. Germline-derived CDR1 and CDR2 are SGHNT and YYREEE (reference sequence). Trimming removed 4 bases from V and 7 bases from J; junction bases left unmatched: 9. CDR3 length: 15 residues. The CDR3 region is CASSGNRGISEKLFF. The CDR3 nucleotides are TGTGCCAGCAGCGGAAACAGGGGGATTAGTGAAAAACTGTTTTTT. Filled out from reference TRBV5-4 and TRBJ1-4, the complete variable domain reads ETGVTQSPTHLIKTRGQQVTLRCSSQSGHNTVSWYQQALGQGPQFIFQYYREEENGRGNFPPRFSGLQFPNYSSELNVNALELDDSALYLCASSGNRGISEKLFFGSGTQLSVL.

The V call is TRBV5-1, the J call TRBJ2-7, with TRBD1 as a possible D gene (6 bases). Trimming shortened V by 2 bases and J by 4 bases, and 13 bases separated the two germline ends. The germline gives CDR1 SGHRS, CDR2 YFSETQ. This CDR3 is 14 amino acids long. CDR3 residues: CASSFGDILYEQYF. The CDR3 DNA sequence: TGCGCCAGCAGCTTTGGGGACATCCTATACGAGCAGTACTTC.

The sample holds one count of this clone. The chain links TRBV7-2 to TRBJ1-2, with D hard to call. V dropped 3 bases and J dropped 6 bases, with 11 bases sitting between them. The CDR3 contains 13 residues. The germline V gene encodes CDR1 SGHTA and CDR2 FQGNSA. The CDR3 coding sequence is TGTGCCAGCAGCTTGAAACACTATGATGGCTACACCTTC. Translating it yields CASSLKHYDGYTF.

J is TRBJ1-3 and V is TRBV7-9, with D possibly TRBD1 on 5 matching bases. The ends were cut back, 4 bases at V and 4 bases at J, with 11 bases in the middle. CDR3 length: 14 amino acids. Germline loops: CDR1 SEHNR, CDR2 FQNEAQ (reference sequence). The CDR3, as DNA: TGTGCCAGCAGCTCAGGGTCATGGGGAAACACCATATATTTT. This translates into CASSSGSWGNTIYF.

This clone was observed a few times. The rearrangement links TRBV2 to TRBJ2-7, with TRBD2 matching 7 bases. The CDR3 is 13 residues long. V lost 5 bases and J lost 1; bases outside the gene matches: 2. Germline V lookup: CDR1 SNHLY, CDR2 FYNNEI. CDR3 coding DNA: TGTGCCAGCAGTCCTAGCGGATCCTACGAGCAGTACTTC. Protein: CASSPSGSYEQYF.

This clone was seen only once. The chain combines TRBV7-2 with TRBJ2-7, with D unresolved. The CDR3 has 14 residues. From germline, CDR1 is SGHTA and CDR2 FQGNSA. Trimming cost V 1 base and J 0 bases, with 7 bases left between them. The CDR3, as DNA: TGTGCCAGCAGCTTAGGAGAAAGCTCCTACGAGCAGTACTTC. It encodes CASSLGESSYEQYF.